Listed here are 22 T cell receptor beta chains from one sample, sequenced in a study of post-analysis software for immune sequencing data (dated by TCRdb to the mid-2010s). Libraries were prepared through PCR. Sequenced using an Illumina HiSeq 2500. Unique molecular identifiers were incorporated into TCR beta cDNA libraries to reduce PCR and sequencing biases. The raw public reads went through TCRdb reprocessing: fastp at Q25, MiXCR clone calling, in-frame beta chains kept. Duplicate CDR3 protein sequences are folded into a single record with the most common DNA and genes. The sample table shows approximately 630,000 distinct CDR3 sequences, and around 60% are seen once. In total, the top ten clones hold approximately 10% of the sample. Study-level results and caveats: Patients showed significantly higher frequencies than controls for five TRBV segments, among them TRBV5-6, TRBV5-1 and TRBV20-1.

No antigen has been assigned to these receptors. The source material was blood. The receptors originated from a girl aged 2-10 years with multiple sclerosis.

The rearrangement links TRBV7-9 to TRBJ2-1, with 8 nucleotides matching TRBD1. The CDR3 length is 19 residues. Per the germline V gene, CDR1 is SEHNR and CDR2 is FQNEAQ (reference sequence). Trimming at V came to 0 bases and at J to 5 bases, leaving 15 bases not matched to a gene. The CDR3 sequence: CASSLANGSRGRLNNEQFF. CDR3 nucleotide sequence: TGTGCCAGCAGCTTAGCTAACGGATCCAGGGGGCGCCTAAACAATGAGCAGTTCTTC.

This chain connects TRBV7-9 to TRBJ2-1, with a possible D match to TRBD1 (6 bases). Germline V CDR1 and CDR2: SEHNR, FQNEAQ (reference sequence). This CDR3 is 11 amino acids long. V dropped 6 bases and J dropped 9 bases, with 9 bases sitting between them. The CDR3 spells CASSLGAEQFF. The CDR3, as DNA: TGTGCCAGCAGTTTGGGGGCTGAGCAGTTCTTC.

V usage is TRBV20-1 and J usage is TRBJ2-5, with 9 bases lining up with TRBD1. Germline loops: CDR1 DFQATT, CDR2 SNEGSKA (reference sequence). Unmatched junction bases numbered 11, after V lost 1 base and J lost 11 bases. CDR3 length: 14 residues. The CDR3 here is CSARGGQGIGEQYF. CDR3 DNA sequence: TGCAGTGCTAGAGGGGGACAGGGAATAGGGGAGCAGTACTTC.

The chain joins TRBV7-2 to TRBJ1-5; D is uncertain. The CDR3 is made up of 15 amino acids. V lost 2 bases and J lost 1, with 9 bases in between. Germline-derived CDR1 and CDR2 are SGHTA and FQGNSA. CDR3 nucleotides: TGTGCCAGCAGCTTATCAGGCTGGAGCAATCAGCCCCAGCATTTT. Translating it yields CASSLSGWSNQPQHF.

This chain links TRBV7-8 with TRBJ2-1; D is possibly TRBD1 or TRBD2 (6 bases each). The CDR3 runs 15 residues. Germline CDR1 and CDR2: SGHVS and FQNEAQ. V lost 5 bases to trimming and J lost 10 bases, with 21 bases between them. The CDR3 loop is CASSILLGGGGEQFF. The DNA for the CDR3 is TGTGCCAGCAGCATTCTATTAGGCGGAGGGGGGGAGCAGTTCTTC. The variable domain in full, with the rest retrieved from reference TRBV7-8 and TRBJ2-1, is GAGVSQSPRYKVAKRGQDVALRCDPISGHVSLFWYQQALGQGPEFLTYFQNEAQLDKSGLPSDRFFAERPEGSVSTLKIQRTQQEDSAVYLCASSILLGGGGEQFFGPGTRLTVL.

This clonotype was picked up a small number of times. This chain joins TRBV2 and TRBJ2-5, with 9 bases matching TRBD1. The DNA end is a closer match to TRBJ2-7, so the J assignment may be wrong. This CDR3 has 14 amino acids. Looked up from germline, CDR1 is SNHLY and CDR2 is FYNNEI. The CDR3 spells CASSPGTGPFEQYF. The CDR3 region has the DNA TGTGCCAGCAGCCCCGGGACAGGGCCTTTCGAGCAGTACTTC.

This clonotype was detected a few times. This chain links TRBV29-1 with TRBJ1-2; 7 bases are shared with TRBD1. CDR1 SQVTM and CDR2 ANQGSEA come from the germline V gene. After removal of 4 bases from V and 0 bases from J, the junction contained 8 bases not matched to a gene. The CDR3 has 15 amino acids. This CDR3 is CSVGGQPKTNYGYTF. DNA for the CDR3: TGCAGCGTTGGGGGACAGCCTAAAACTAACTATGGCTACACCTTC.

The genes are TRBV15 and TRBJ1-1; D not certain. CDR1 and CDR2 (germline): LNHNV, YYDKDF (reference sequence). The CDR3 spans 14 residues. Deletions cut 4 bases from V and 0 bases from J, with 9 bases between. In nucleotides, the CDR3 is TGTGCCACCAGCAAGAGTGGGATGAACACTGAAGCTTTCTTT. Its translation is CATSKSGMNTEAFF.

The rearrangement links TRBV25-1 to TRBJ2-5; 9 nucleotides align to TRBD2. Germline values: CDR1 MGHDK, CDR2 SYGVNS. V was pared by 3 bases and J by 2 bases, with 10 bases of the junction left unmatched. The length of the CDR3 is 17 residues. The CDR3 DNA follows: TGTGCCAGCAGTGATCCTTGGGCGGGGGGGCTGCAAGAGACCCAGTACTTC. Protein sequence: CASSDPWAGGLQETQYF.

Details on this clonotype: A much larger clone sits a single nucleotide away, making a read error possible. The chain carries TRBV6-6 and TRBJ2-7; D is uncertain. This CDR3 region has 14 residues. Between the trimmed V and J ends, which lost 5 bases and 10 bases, there was a span of 21 bases. Germline assignment: CDR1 MNHNY and CDR2 SVGAGI (reference sequence). In DNA, the CDR3 is TGTGCCAGCAGTCACCGGGCCCCTCAAGAGTCCCAGTACTTC. Amino acids: CASSHRAPQESQYF.

V is TRBV20-1 and J is TRBJ2-1, with D uncertain. The germline CDR1 and CDR2 sequences are DFQATT and SNEGSKA (reference sequence). This CDR3 contains 12 residues. With 2 bases removed from V and 5 bases from J, the gap between germline ends came to 7 bases. Here the CDR3 reads CSARSGNNEQFF. Written as DNA, the CDR3 is TGCAGTGCTAGATCTGGAAACAATGAGCAGTTCTTC.

The chain recombines TRBV20-1 with TRBJ2-1; 11 bases fit TRBD2. Germline-derived CDR1 and CDR2 are DFQATT and SNEGSKA (reference sequence). This CDR3 is built from 14 residues. Losses at the gene ends were 5 bases for V and 6 bases for J; bases not matched to a gene: 6. CDR3 bases: TGCAGTGCTCTGGGACTAGCGGAGATCAATGAGCAGTTCTTC. Protein sequence: CSALGLAEINEQFF.

The V and J genes are TRBV12-3 or TRBV12-4 and TRBJ1-2; no clear D gene. V was shortened by 5 bases and J by 6 bases, with 13 bases between the two germline ends. CDR3 size: 13 residues. CDR3 nucleotide sequence: TGTGCCAGCAGTCCACCCCTTCGGGATGGCTACACCTTC. Protein product: CASSPPLRDGYTF.

V is TRBV11-2 and J is TRBJ2-5, with D unresolved. The CDR3 length is 15 residues. V gave up 6 bases and J gave up 2 bases, with 16 bases separating them. Per the germline V gene, CDR1 is SGHAT and CDR2 is FQNNGV. Written as DNA, the CDR3 is TGTGCCAGCAGGGACCACCCAGACCCACAAGAGACCCAGTACTTC. Protein sequence: CASRDHPDPQETQYF.

This clonotype has more than one count but fewer than ten. The genes are TRBV10-3 and TRBJ2-3; 9 bases align to TRBD2. This CDR3 is 14 amino acids long. Trimming at V came to 3 bases and at J to 7 bases, leaving 5 bases not matched to a gene. CDR1 and CDR2 from the germline V gene are ENHRY and SYGVKD. Here the CDR3 reads CAISEASGTNTQYF. The CDR3 DNA reads as TGTGCCATCAGTGAAGCTAGCGGGACCAATACGCAGTATTTT.

This clonotype came up a few times. The V gene is TRBV5-1, the J gene TRBJ2-1, with 8 bases that match TRBD2. Losses at the gene ends were 4 bases for V and 0 bases for J; bases not matched to a gene: 3. The CDR3 length is 15 residues. Germline CDR1 SGHRS, CDR2 YFSETQ. DNA for the CDR3: TGCGCCAGCAGCGTACGGGGGGGCTCCTACAATGAGCAGTTCTTC. It yields the protein CASSVRGGSYNEQFF.

This clonotype showed up just once. The V gene is TRBV18, the J gene TRBJ2-7; D is unclear. CDR1 KGHSH and CDR2 LQKENI come from the germline V gene. With 3 bases removed from V and 4 bases from J, the gap between germline ends came to 13 bases. The length of the CDR3 is 14 residues. In DNA form, the CDR3 reads TGTGCCAGCTCACCGGTAGAGCGCCGATACGAGCAGTACTTC. Translation gives CASSPVERRYEQYF.

This sequence joins TRBV29-1 and TRBJ2-7, with 7 bases identical to TRBD2. CDR3 size: 13 residues. In germline, CDR1 is SQVTM, CDR2 ANQGSEA. J was trimmed by 3 bases and V by 3 bases; bases with no gene match: 5. Written as DNA, the CDR3 is TGCAGCGTTGAGTACGGGGGGATCTACGAGCAGTACTTC. It translates to CSVEYGGIYEQYF.

This clonotype was counted only a few times. The chain carries TRBV5-1 and TRBJ2-3; D is uncertain. Trimming pared 0 bases from V and 2 bases from J, leaving 10 bases between. The V gene's germline CDR1 is SGHRS and CDR2 YFSETQ. The CDR3 is 15 amino acids. CDR3 region: CASSLAPTDTDTQYF. The CDR3 DNA sequence: TGCGCCAGCAGCTTGGCCCCGACCGACACAGATACGCAGTATTTT.

This clonotype occurred a few times. This chain joins TRBV12-3 or TRBV12-4 and TRBJ2-4; TRBD1 aligns across 12 bases. CDR3 length: 19 residues. V trimming: 4 bases; J trimming: 2 bases; junction bases outside the gene matches: 12. CDR3 sequence (DNA): TGTGCCAGCAGTTCCAGCCCGGGACAGGGGGCGGGGTCCAAAAACATTCAGTACTTC. Its translation is CASSSSPGQGAGSKNIQYF.

The rearrangement links TRBV7-9 to TRBJ1-4; TRBD1 aligns across 10 bases. The germline V gene encodes CDR1 SEHNR and CDR2 FQNEAQ (reference sequence). The J segment lost 0 bases and the V segment lost 4 bases, leaving 8 bases of the junction unmatched. CDR3 length: 18 residues. The CDR3 loop reads CASSSLTGGTATNEKLFF. The CDR3 DNA is TGTGCCAGCAGCTCCCTGACAGGGGGCACAGCAACTAATGAAAAACTGTTTTTT.

The CDR3 loop is CASSRGPMRTEAFF. The DNA for the CDR3 is TGTGCCAGCAGTAGGGGACCGATGAGGACTGAAGCTTTCTTT. The genes are TRBV2 and TRBJ1-1; perhaps TRBD1 as D (5 bases). This CDR3 contains 14 residues. Germline values: CDR1 SNHLY, CDR2 FYNNEI. The V end lost 5 bases, the J end lost 5 bases, and 15 bases lay between the germline ends.